This TCR beta chain was recorded in a study of regulatory T cells in long-lasting Graves disease. The germline gives CDR1 SGHRS, CDR2 YFSETQ. V lost 3 bases, J lost 2 bases, and 12 bases lay in between. CDR3 length: 14 residues. Stated time point: newly diagnosed GD, antithyroid drugs for less than 3 months. RNA isolated from PBMCs was used to make the TCR library. With EDTA tubes as the receptacles, around 10 milliliters of peripheral blood were drawn. Arm-PCR with iRepertoire HTBI primers amplified the CDR3 regions for these TCR beta libraries. Per the original data handling: Segment identification across samples yielded 50 to 80 TRBV and fewer than 15 TRBJ segments. TCRdb processed the multiplex PCR reads anew with MiXCR; each CDR3 protein has one entry. TCRdb, not the original authors, processed these V and J calls. This sample has fewer than 350,000 distinct CDR3 sequences, with 18% found just once.

Notes on the study in general: Favored gene segments in persistent disease were TRBV28, TRBJ1-2 and TRBJ2-5. Persistent Graves' cases showed lower TCR diversity than newly diagnosed cases.

There are a few counts of this clonotype. Its antigen is currently unknown. This clonotype originated in a female donor with Graves disease. This specimen consisted of peripheral blood mononuclear cells (PBMCs), obtained at new diagnosis, from a patient treated with antithyroid drugs. This chain links TRBV5-1 with TRBJ2-7, with D possibly being TRBD1 (6 bases). CDR3 sequence reads: CASSSRQAPYEQYF. DNA of the CDR3: TGCGCCAGCAGCTCACGACAGGCCCCCTACGAGCAGTACTTC.